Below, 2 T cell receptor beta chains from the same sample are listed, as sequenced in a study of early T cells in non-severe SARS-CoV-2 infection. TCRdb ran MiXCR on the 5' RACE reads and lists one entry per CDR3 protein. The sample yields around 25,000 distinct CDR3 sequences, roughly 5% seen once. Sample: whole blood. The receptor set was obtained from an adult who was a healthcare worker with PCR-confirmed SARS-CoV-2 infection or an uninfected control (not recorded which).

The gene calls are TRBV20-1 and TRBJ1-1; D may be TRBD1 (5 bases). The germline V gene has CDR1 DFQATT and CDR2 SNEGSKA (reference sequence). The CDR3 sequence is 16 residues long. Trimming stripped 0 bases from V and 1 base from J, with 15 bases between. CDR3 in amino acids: CSARDPLGAWNTEAFF. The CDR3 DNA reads TGCAGTGCTAGAGACCCCCTAGGGGCTTGGAACACTGAAGCTTTCTTT.

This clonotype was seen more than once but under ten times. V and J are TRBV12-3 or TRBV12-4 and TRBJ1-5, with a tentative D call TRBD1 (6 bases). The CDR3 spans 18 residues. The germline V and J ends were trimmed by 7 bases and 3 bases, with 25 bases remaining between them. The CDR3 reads CASTTKRLGGDFNQPQHF. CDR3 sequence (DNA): TGTGCCAGCACCACTAAACGTTTAGGGGGGGATTTCAATCAGCCCCAGCATTTT.